This TCR beta chain was sequenced for a study of Tregs in tolerant kidney transplant recipients. Study results and limitations: Biological reproducibility was not directly addressed, but technical replication error appeared minimal. Findings come from small patient numbers and require larger validation.

From germline, CDR1 is MGHRA and CDR2 YSYEKL. Trimming shortened V by 1 base and J by 2 bases, and 9 bases separated the two germline ends. The CDR3 runs 16 residues. On this clone: What it binds is not known.

Assay: immunoSEQ multiplex PCR; the TCRdb copy retains only in-frame clones and omits some. The table includes under 300,000 clones, 65% to 85% detected once. The rearrangement uses TRBV4-1 and TRBJ2-6, with unresolved D. Sequenced input: CD4+ T cells from blood. This TCR came from a human donor in good health. CDR3 amino acids: CASSQGPGAGANVLTF. As DNA, the CDR3 is TGCGCCAGCAGCCAAGGGCCTGGGGCTGGGGCCAACGTCCTGACTTTC.